This paragraph reports one T cell receptor beta chain. Its specificity is not known. This entry belongs to a study of beta chain features in type 1 diabetes. Study-level findings and limits: Shortening that was moderate but significant affected the TCRB CDR3s of Type 1 diabetes patients in all four CD4+ subsets.

Losses at the gene ends were 11 bases for V and 7 bases for J; bases not matched to a gene: 9. The length of the CDR3 is 12 residues. The germline V gene has CDR1 MNHEY and CDR2 SVGAGI. What was sequenced were expressed TCRB transcripts, since all of the isolated RNA had been reverse transcribed. Clones were sequenced by immunoSEQ multiplex PCR, and TCRdb holds only the in-frame ones, with some missing. Altogether around 150,000 clones are present, around 10% being singletons, with the ten largest covering roughly 0.45%. This TCR was recovered from a man aged 30 to 45 with type 1 diabetes. Sequences were obtained from central memory CD4+ T cells from blood. This chain joins TRBV6-5 and TRBJ1-2; 8 nucleotides match TRBD1. CDR3 sequence reads: CAGRTGSGGYTF. CDR3 bases: TGTGCCGGGAGGACAGGGTCGGGTGGCTACACCTTC.